This T cell receptor beta chain appears in the sequencing data of a study of T cells after yellow fever vaccination. Study-level background: Some fractions had low cell numbers, and these were prepared with SMART-Seq v4 Ultra Low Input. Study-wide points: Repertoires obtained by FACS sorting could include abundant clonotypes that entered as contaminants from the bulk population. A small share of clonotypes appeared in both CD4 and CD8 compartments.

As to this clonotype: Antigen specificity is unknown.

TCRdb processed the 5' RACE reads anew with MiXCR; each CDR3 protein has one entry. This sample has around 310,000 distinct CDR3 sequences, with roughly 9.4% found just once. Trimming removed 0 bases at V and 0 bases at J, with 3 bases between. The CDR3 is 14 residues long. Germline V gene lookup returns CDR1 LGHNA and CDR2 YNFKEQ. The rearrangement joins TRBV4-2 to TRBJ1-3; D unresolved. The sample consisted of PBMCs, taken on the day of the first yellow fever vaccination. This clonotype originated in a man aged 18 to 30 who received the YFV17D yellow fever vaccine. CDR3 nucleotides: TGTGCCAGCAGCCAAGACCCCTCTGGAAACACCATATATTTT. It translates to CASSQDPSGNTIYF.